This T cell receptor beta chain was recovered during a study of cytotoxic CD8 clonotypes in ibrutinib-treated CLL (dated by TCRdb to about 2021). Turning to the overall study: The cohort included roughly 15 treatment-naive and approximately eleven relapsed/refractory patients; roughly 17 were IGHV unmutated. On average, each sample yielded some 250,000 productive templates and tens of thousands of productive rearrangements. Partial responses were observed in approximately 24 patients and complete responses in 2; after a median follow-up of 68 months, remission was maintained in approximately 14 patients and progression was observed in roughly twelve. Patients were still on ibrutinib when every remission and progressive disease sample was collected. Longitudinal samples were obtainable from 26 of the 86 participants in the trial. Cryopreserved peripheral blood mononuclear cells were collected before treatment, at response, and at either disease progression or sustained remission. Samples at response were collected after a median of 12 months of treatment, with a range of about 6 to 40 months. The study at large found these results: Baseline clonality was found to be higher than that of age-matched healthy donors and was strongly correlated with circulating CD8+ T-cell counts. Public clonotypes were rare and either contracted or stayed stable during treatment, and the rise in clonality at ibrutinib response reflected the expansion of private clonotypes. Clonality rose at ibrutinib response, remained stable during sustained remission, and dropped back toward baseline at progression. Sustained-remission and progressing patients did not have matched sampling times, and lymph node repertoires were not examined.

The goal of deep resolution MiSeq sequencing was a depth between 1 in 1 million and 1 in 200,000 T cells, and coverage averaged 10x per clonotype. The immunoSEQ hsTCRB Kit was used to generate TCR beta libraries. The study's processing was this. The data were analyzed with ImmunoSEQ Analyzer and ImmunoSEQ Data Assistant, and V, D and J gene assignments followed IMGT definitions. Clonality, which ranges from 0 to 1, was calculated as one minus the normalized Shannon entropy of productive rearrangement frequencies. Only overrepresented clonotypes making up at least 0.05% of the repertoire of each patient were included in the public clonotype analysis. Repertoires from some twelve age-matched healthy donors in immuneACCESS were used as clonality controls. TCRdb's version of the immuneACCESS table is confined to in-frame rearrangements and falls short of the full clone set. An unresolved V gene accounts for under half of the shortfall where checked; the remainder is of unknown origin. V and J calls and clone size are as listed in that table; D and trimming were resolved from the DNA. Present in this sample are approximately 340,000 clones, 67% of which were seen just once. The ten most abundant clones make up about 6.7% of the sample.

Turning to this clone: Its antigen is still unknown. Qualities for individual bases were not recorded, and no much larger clone is one base off.

The germline V gene yields SNHLY for CDR1 and FYNNEI for CDR2. Its CDR3 holds 13 amino acids, cysteine through phenylalanine. Only CDR3 DNA remains: 39 bases, in frame from the first base. The V end loses 6 bases and the J end loses 4 bases, and a stretch of 12 bases separates them. For TCR beta library preparation, about 2 micrograms of genomic DNA was extracted from cryopreserved PBMCs. High-throughput TCR beta sequencing was performed on longitudinal blood samples from CLL patients receiving ibrutinib monotherapy. The patients took part in an open-label, single-center phase 2 trial of ibrutinib monotherapy.

The TCR comes from a human donor with chronic lymphocytic leukemia. The starting material was PBMCs, obtained after 36 months of ibrutinib treatment. The rearranged segments are TRBV2 and TRBJ2-5, with the D gene too uncertain to name. The CDR3 protein: CASSAARSETQYF. The DNA sequence follows: TGTGCCAGCAGCGCAGCCCGGTCAGAGACCCAGTACTTC.